Here is one T cell receptor beta chain with its context. The primer mix had 60 Vbeta and 13 Jbeta primers. Sequencing was performed with immunoSEQ multiplex PCR; in TCRdb, only in-frame clones are kept and a portion is missing. The data show roughly 81,000 clones, about 80% seen once. The source of the sample is a study of cytomegalovirus exposure and HLA in healthy donors. Germline CDR1 SGHRS, CDR2 YFSETQ. The CDR3 contains 14 residues. V trimming: 10 bases; J trimming: 5 bases; junction bases outside the gene matches: 15. The sample consisted of PBMCs. The receptor was isolated from a man aged 25-45 years in good health and CMV-seronegative. This rearrangement joins TRBV5-1 to TRBJ2-7, with TRBD1 matching 7 bases. The CDR3 loop reads CACTIAGGTDEQYF. The CDR3 nucleotides read TGCGCCTGCACAATAGCAGGGGGTACGGACGAGCAGTACTTC.